This T cell receptor (beta chain) was captured in a study of response to subunit inactivated influenza vaccine. Study-level points and caveats: Few additional T cells are recruited per seasonal influenza vaccination, authors suggested.

The sample holds a few counts of this clonotype. Its antigen is unidentified. V was shortened by 0 bases and J by 6 bases, with 14 bases between the two germline ends. This CDR3 is 15 amino acids long. Germline lookup yields CDR1 MNHEY and CDR2 SVGAGI. TCRdb reanalysed the RT-PCR reads using MiXCR and keeps one entry per CDR3 protein. The sample has about 520,000 distinct CDR3 sequences, roughly 23% seen once; the top ten hold around 1.8%. This chain uses TRBV6-5 with TRBJ2-5; TRBD2 might be the D (5 bases). The specimen comprised CD4+ T cells sorted from PBMCs, sampled more than 4 days after vaccination. The TCR originated in a man aged 50-59 years who received an inactivated influenza vaccine. The CDR3 here is CASSYSVVGAQTQYF. DNA of the CDR3: TGTGCCAGCAGTTACTCGGTGGTGGGAGCTCAGACCCAGTACTTC.